Presented here are 8 T cell receptor beta chains from one specimen sequenced in a study of blood T cell repertoires in COVID-19. TCRdb keeps only in-frame clones here, not all; method: immunoSEQ multiplex PCR. The top ten clones hold roughly 5% of a sample with over 250,000 clones, over 75% of them seen once. Sequencing was carried out using peripheral blood. The origin of the receptors is a man aged 45 to 65 with active or convalescent COVID-19.

CDR3 protein: CASSYLGGSSGNTIYF. The CDR3 nucleotides read TGCGCCAGCAGCTACCTGGGGGGGAGCTCTGGAAACACCATATATTTT. The V and J genes are TRBV5-1 and TRBJ1-3; TRBD1 is a possible D gene (5 bases). Germline V gene lookup returns CDR1 SGHRS and CDR2 YFSETQ. This CDR3 contains 16 residues. V lost 3 bases, J lost 0 bases, and 13 bases lay in between.

This sequence joins TRBV19 and TRBJ2-5, with D perhaps TRBD1 (6 bases). Per the germline V gene, CDR1 is LNHDA and CDR2 is SQIVND (reference sequence). V was trimmed by 3 bases and J by 4 bases, leaving 15 bases between them. The CDR3 totals 15 residues. The CDR3 loop reads CASSIWGLKGETQYF. CDR3 in DNA: TGTGCCAGTAGTATTTGGGGGCTCAAGGGAGAGACCCAGTACTTC.

This chain uses TRBV19 with TRBJ2-6, with D perhaps TRBD2 (6 bases). The V and J ends lost 0 bases and 1 base respectively, with 10 bases between them. The CDR3 length is 17 residues. Germline CDR1 reads LNHDA; CDR2 reads SQIVND (reference sequence). CDR3 DNA sequence: TGTGCCAGTAGTATAGAGGGGAGGTTTTCTGGGGCCAACGTCCTGACTTTC. It translates to CASSIEGRFSGANVLTF.

This rearrangement joins TRBV7-8 to TRBJ2-3; D possibly corresponds to TRBD2 (5 bases). Deletions cut 3 bases from V and 0 bases from J, with 10 bases between. Germline assignment: CDR1 SGHVS and CDR2 FQNEAQ. The CDR3 is made up of 15 amino acids. The CDR3 DNA reads TGTGCCAGCAGCTTCGCTGGGAGAAGCACAGATACGCAGTATTTT. It translates to CASSFAGRSTDTQYF.

The J gene is TRBJ2-1, the V gene TRBV5-1; TRBD2 agrees at 10 bases. V was pared by 7 bases and J by 0 bases, with 4 bases of the junction left unmatched. Germline V CDR1 and CDR2: SGHRS, YFSETQ. The length of the CDR3 is 15 residues. DNA for the CDR3: TGCGCCAGCGTCCCTAGCGGGAGCTCCTACAATGAGCAGTTCTTC. Encoded protein: CASVPSGSSYNEQFF. The complete variable domain, with remaining parts taken from reference TRBV5-1 and TRBJ2-1, reads KAGVTQTPRYLIKTRGQQVTLSCSPISGHRSVSWYQQTPGQGLQFLFEYFSETQRNKGNFPGRFSGRQFSNSRSEMNVSTLELGDSALYLCASVPSGSSYNEQFFGPGTRLTVL.

This rearrangement joins TRBV11-2 to TRBJ2-1; 8 bases agree with TRBD2. V was clipped by 1 base and J by 6 bases; unmatched bases: 11. The CDR3 spans 17 residues. In germline, CDR1 is SGHAT, CDR2 FQNNGV. CDR3 sequence (DNA): TGTGCCAGCAGCTTAGGGTGGGGGACTAGGGGAATCAATGAGCAGTTCTTC. It codes for CASSLGWGTRGINEQFF.

The V and J genes are TRBV19 and TRBJ2-6, with 11 bases that match TRBD1. V was pared by 9 bases and J by 0 bases, with 4 bases of the junction left unmatched. The CDR3 spans 16 residues. CDR1 is LNHDA, CDR2 SQIVND, per germline (reference sequence). CDR3 residues: CASRDRGYSGANVLTF. The CDR3 bases are TGTGCCAGCCGGGACAGGGGGTACTCTGGGGCCAACGTCCTGACTTTC. Full variable domain (outside the CDR3, taken from reference TRBV19 and TRBJ2-6): DGGITQSPKYLFRKEGQNVTLSCEQNLNHDAMYWYRQDPGQGLRLIYYSQIVNDFQKGDIAEGYSVSREKKESFPLTVTSAQKNPTAFYLCASRDRGYSGANVLTFGAGSRLTVL.

This sequence joins TRBV4-1 and TRBJ2-1; D might be TRBD2 (5 bases). CDR1 is MGHRA and CDR2 is YSYEKL in the germline V gene. With 0 bases removed from V and 12 bases from J, the gap between germline ends came to 21 bases. This CDR3 is 16 amino acids long. CDR3 coding DNA: TGCGCCAGCAGCCAAGATTGGCGGGCCAACCCGGGCTCGCAGTTCTTC. It yields the protein CASSQDWRANPGSQFF.